What follows describes a single TCR beta chain. The antigen is not known. This entry comes from a study of human T cells and chemical hapten exposure. Study in general: Weekly diphenylcyclopropenone doses were given to patients' scalps across the approximately 26-week study.

The library tagged individual cDNA molecules with unique molecular identifiers. Original data processing: With a range of about 20,000 to 750,000, the median per sample was around 96,000 TCRs. TCRdb re-derived calls from the RACE reads in MiXCR, one entry per CDR3 protein. The V and J calls follow TCRdb's processing rather than the paper's. The profile covers tens of thousands of distinct CDR3 sequences, with 11% appearing a single time and approximately 1.4% taken by the ten largest. Study-level findings and limits: Significantly more large CDR3 similarity clusters arose among expanded TCRs than among controls.

CDR1 and CDR2 (germline): MDHEN, SYDVKM. The V end lost 4 bases, the J end lost 11 bases, and 11 bases lay between the germline ends. This CDR3 spans 11 amino acids. The sample's time point: patch test 3, about 24 weeks after DPC sensitization. Treatment of the sample: therapeutic diphenylcyclopropenone sensitization with weekly scalp DPC. The V and J genes are TRBV28 and TRBJ1-1, with TRBD1 as a possible D gene (5 bases). The sequence came from a woman aged 50 to 60 with alopecia areata. Some clones in this sample may be carry-over from other donors' samples. The sample in question was whole blood, obtained in connection with sensitization to the hapten diphenylcyclopropenone (DPC). This CDR3 is CASSSPKGAFF. The DNA for the CDR3 is TGTGCCAGCAGTTCCCCGAAGGGGGCTTTCTTT.